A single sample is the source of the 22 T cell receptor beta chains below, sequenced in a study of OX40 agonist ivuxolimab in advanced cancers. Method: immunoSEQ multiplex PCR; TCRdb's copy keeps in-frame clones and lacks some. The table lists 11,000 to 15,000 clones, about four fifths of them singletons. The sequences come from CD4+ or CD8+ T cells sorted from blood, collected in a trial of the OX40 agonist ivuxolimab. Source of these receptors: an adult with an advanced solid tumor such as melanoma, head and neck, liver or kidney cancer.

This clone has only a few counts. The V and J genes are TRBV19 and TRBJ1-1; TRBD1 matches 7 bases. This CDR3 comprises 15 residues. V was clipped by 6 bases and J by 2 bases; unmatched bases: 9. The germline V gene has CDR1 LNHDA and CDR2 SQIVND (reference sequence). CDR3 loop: CASSESGQLNTEAFF. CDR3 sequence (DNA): TGTGCCAGTAGCGAATCGGGACAGTTAAACACTGAAGCTTTCTTT.

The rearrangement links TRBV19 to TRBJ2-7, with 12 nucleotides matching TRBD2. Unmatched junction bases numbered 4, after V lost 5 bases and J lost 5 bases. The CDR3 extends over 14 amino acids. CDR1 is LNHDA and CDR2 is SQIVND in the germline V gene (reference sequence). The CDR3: CASSLAGGPHEQYF. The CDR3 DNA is TGTGCCAGTAGTCTAGCGGGAGGGCCCCACGAGCAGTACTTC.

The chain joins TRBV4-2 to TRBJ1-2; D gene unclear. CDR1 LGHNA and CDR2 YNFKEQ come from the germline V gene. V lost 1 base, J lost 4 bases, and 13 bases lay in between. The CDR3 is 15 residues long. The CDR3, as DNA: TGTGCCAGCAGCCAAGTTGACCCTATGGGCTATGGCTACACCTTC. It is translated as CASSQVDPMGYGYTF.

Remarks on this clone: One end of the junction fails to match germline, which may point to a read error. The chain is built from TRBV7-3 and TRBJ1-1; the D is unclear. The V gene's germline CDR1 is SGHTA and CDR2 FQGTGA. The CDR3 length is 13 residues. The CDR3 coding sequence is TGTGCCAGCAGCCTAACGGGGAACACTGAAGCTTTCTTT. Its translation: CASSLTGNTEAFF.

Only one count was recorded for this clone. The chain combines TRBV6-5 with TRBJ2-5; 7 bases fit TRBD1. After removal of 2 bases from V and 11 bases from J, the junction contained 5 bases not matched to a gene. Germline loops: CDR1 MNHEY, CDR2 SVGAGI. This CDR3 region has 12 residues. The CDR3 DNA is TGTGCCAGCAGTTACCCAGGGGGAGAGCAGTACTTC. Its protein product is CASSYPGGEQYF.

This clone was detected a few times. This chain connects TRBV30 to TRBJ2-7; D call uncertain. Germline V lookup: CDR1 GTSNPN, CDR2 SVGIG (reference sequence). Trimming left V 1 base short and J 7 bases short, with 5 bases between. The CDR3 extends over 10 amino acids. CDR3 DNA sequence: TGTGCCTGGAGTGGCCCAGAGCAGTACTTC. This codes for CAWSGPEQYF.

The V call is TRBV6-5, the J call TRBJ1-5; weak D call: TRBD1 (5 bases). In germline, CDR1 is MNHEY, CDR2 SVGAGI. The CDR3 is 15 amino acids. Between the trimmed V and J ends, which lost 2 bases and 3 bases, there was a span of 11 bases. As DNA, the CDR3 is TGTGCCAGCAGTTACGTCGACAGTAACAATCAGCCCCAGCATTTT. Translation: CASSYVDSNNQPQHF.

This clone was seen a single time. CDR3 region: CASSSGPDPTDTQYF. In DNA, the CDR3 is TGTGCCAGCAGCAGCGGACCCGATCCCACAGATACGCAGTATTTT. The V and J genes are TRBV11-3 and TRBJ2-3, with D perhaps TRBD2 (5 bases). Trimming removed 5 bases at V and 2 bases at J, with 14 bases between. Germline values: CDR1 SGHNT, CDR2 YENEEA. The CDR3 covers 15 residues. The complete variable domain, with remaining parts taken from reference TRBV11-3 and TRBJ2-3, reads EAGVVQSPRYKIIEKKQPVAFWCNPISGHNTLYWYLQNLGQGPELLIRYENEEAVDDSQLPKDRFSAERLKGVDSTLKIQPAELGDSAVYLCASSSGPDPTDTQYFGPGTRLTVL.

The CDR3 reads CASTIGSGTSVEQYF. The CDR3, as DNA: TGTGCCAGTACAATCGGTTCGGGGACTAGTGTCGAGCAGTACTTC. J is TRBJ2-7 and V is TRBV19; 8 bases map to TRBD2. V lost 7 bases and J lost 6; bases outside the gene matches: 14. CDR3 length: 15 amino acids. Germline CDR1 reads LNHDA; CDR2 reads SQIVND (reference sequence).

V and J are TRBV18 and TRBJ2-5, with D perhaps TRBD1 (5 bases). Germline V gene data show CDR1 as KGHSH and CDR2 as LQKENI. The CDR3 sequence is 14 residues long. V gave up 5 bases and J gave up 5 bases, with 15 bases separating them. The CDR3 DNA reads TGTGCCAGCTCAGGGCAGGGTCCCTGGGAGACCCAGTACTTC. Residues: CASSGQGPWETQYF. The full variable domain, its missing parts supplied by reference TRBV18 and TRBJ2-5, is NAGVMQNPRHLVRRRGQEARLRCSPMKGHSHVYWYRQLPEEGLKFMVYLQKENIIDESGMPKERFSAEFPKEGPSILRIQQVVRGDSAAYFCASSGQGPWETQYFGPGTRLLVL.

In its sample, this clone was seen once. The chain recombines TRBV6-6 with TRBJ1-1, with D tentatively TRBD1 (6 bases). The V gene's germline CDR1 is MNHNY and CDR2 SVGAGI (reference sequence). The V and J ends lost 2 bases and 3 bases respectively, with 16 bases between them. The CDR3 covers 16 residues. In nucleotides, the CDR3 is TGTGCCAGCAGTTACACGAGGGACAAGATGGACACTGAAGCTTTCTTT. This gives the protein CASSYTRDKMDTEAFF.

CDR3 DNA: TGCAGCGTTGAAGGGGGCCCTGGGGCCAACGTCCTGACTTTC. Residues: CSVEGGPGANVLTF. This chain uses TRBV29-1 with TRBJ2-6; a possible D gene is TRBD1 (5 bases). V shed 1 base and J shed 2 bases, with 6 bases lying between them. The CDR3 totals 14 residues. Germline V gene sequence: CDR1 SQVTM, CDR2 ANQGSEA.

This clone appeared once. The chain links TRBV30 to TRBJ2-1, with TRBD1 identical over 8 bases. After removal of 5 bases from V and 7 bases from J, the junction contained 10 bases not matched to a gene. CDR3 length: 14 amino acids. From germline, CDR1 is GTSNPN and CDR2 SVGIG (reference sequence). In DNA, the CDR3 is TGTGCCTGGGATCCTGGACAGGGAAAAAATGAGCAGTTCTTC. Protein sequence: CAWDPGQGKNEQFF.

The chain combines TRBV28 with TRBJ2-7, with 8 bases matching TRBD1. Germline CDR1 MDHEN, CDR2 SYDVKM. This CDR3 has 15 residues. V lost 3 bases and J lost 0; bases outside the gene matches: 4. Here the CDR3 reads CASSFDRGPSYEQYF. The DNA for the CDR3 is TGTGCCAGCAGTTTCGACAGGGGCCCCTCCTACGAGCAGTACTTC.

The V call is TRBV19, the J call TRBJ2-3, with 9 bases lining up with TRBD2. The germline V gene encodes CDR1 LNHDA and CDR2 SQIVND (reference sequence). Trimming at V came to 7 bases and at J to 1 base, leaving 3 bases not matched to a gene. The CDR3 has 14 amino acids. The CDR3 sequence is CASTSGEGTDTQYF. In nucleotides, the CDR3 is TGTGCCAGTACTAGCGGGGAGGGCACAGATACGCAGTATTTT.

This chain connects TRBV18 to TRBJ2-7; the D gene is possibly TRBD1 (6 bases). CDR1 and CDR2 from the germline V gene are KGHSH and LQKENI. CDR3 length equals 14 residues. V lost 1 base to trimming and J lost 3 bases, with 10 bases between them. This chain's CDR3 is CASSPQGTYYEQYF. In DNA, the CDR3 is TGTGCCAGCTCACCACAGGGGACATACTACGAGCAGTACTTC. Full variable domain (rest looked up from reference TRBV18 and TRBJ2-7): NAGVMQNPRHLVRRRGQEARLRCSPMKGHSHVYWYRQLPEEGLKFMVYLQKENIIDESGMPKERFSAEFPKEGPSILRIQQVVRGDSAAYFCASSPQGTYYEQYFGPGTRLTVT.

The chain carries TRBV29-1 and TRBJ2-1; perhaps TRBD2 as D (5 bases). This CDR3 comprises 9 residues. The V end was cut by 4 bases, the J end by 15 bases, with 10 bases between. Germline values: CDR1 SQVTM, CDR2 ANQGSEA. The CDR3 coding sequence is TGCAGCGTTGGAGGGAACAGGTTCTTC. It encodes CSVGGNRFF.

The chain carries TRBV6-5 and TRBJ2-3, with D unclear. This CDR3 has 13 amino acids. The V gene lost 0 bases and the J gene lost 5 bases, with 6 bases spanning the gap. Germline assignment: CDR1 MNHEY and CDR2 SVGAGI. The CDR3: CASSYSSLDTQYF. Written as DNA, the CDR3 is TGTGCCAGCAGTTACTCGTCGTTAGATACGCAGTATTTT.

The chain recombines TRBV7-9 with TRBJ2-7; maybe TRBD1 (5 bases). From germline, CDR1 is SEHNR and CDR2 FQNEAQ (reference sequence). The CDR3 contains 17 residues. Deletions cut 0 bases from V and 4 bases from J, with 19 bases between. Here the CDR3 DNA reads TGTGCCAGCAGCTTAGCGGTAAATCGGCAGGGCGAATACGAGCAGTACTTC. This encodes CASSLAVNRQGEYEQYF.

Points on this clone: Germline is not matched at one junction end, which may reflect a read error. CDR3 protein: CASSLSGLNSYEQYF. The CDR3 DNA follows: TGTGCCAGCAGTCTATCCGGACTGAACTCCTACGAGCAGTACTTC. J is TRBJ2-7 and V is TRBV27, with D possibly being TRBD2 (5 bases). The CDR3 loop spans 15 amino acids. Looked up from germline, CDR1 is MNHEY and CDR2 is SMNVEV (reference sequence).

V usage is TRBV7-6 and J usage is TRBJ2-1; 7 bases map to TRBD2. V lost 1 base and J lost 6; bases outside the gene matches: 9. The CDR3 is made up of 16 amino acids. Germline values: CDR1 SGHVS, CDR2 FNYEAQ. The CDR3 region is CASSLVALGTINEQFF. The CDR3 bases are TGTGCCAGCAGCTTAGTAGCCCTTGGGACTATCAATGAGCAGTTCTTC.

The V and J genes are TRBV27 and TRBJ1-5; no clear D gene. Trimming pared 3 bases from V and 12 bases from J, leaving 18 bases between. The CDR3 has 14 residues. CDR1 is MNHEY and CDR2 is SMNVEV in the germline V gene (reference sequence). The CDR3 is CASSFTATHLVQHF. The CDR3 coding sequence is TGTGCCAGCAGTTTTACGGCTACGCATCTGGTCCAGCATTTT.